Presented here are 30 T cell receptor beta chains from one specimen sequenced in a study of blood T cell repertoires in COVID-19. Sequenced by immunoSEQ multiplex PCR; TCRdb stores in-frame clones only, minus some. The sample contains about 320,000 clones, roughly 85% of which appear only once. The sample was peripheral blood. Receptor source: a human donor in a cohort sampled during active COVID-19.

The genes are TRBV27 and TRBJ1-1; a weak D match, TRBD1 (6 bases). This CDR3 is built from 13 residues. Deletions cut 5 bases from V and 6 bases from J, with 13 bases between. Germline V gives CDR1 MNHEY, CDR2 SMNVEV (reference sequence). The CDR3 nucleotides read TGTGCCAGCAGTCCAGAGACAGGATCTGAAGCTTTCTTT. Residues: CASSPETGSEAFF.

The chain has TRBV7-9 and TRBJ2-1; D is undetermined. V lost 1 base and J lost 9, with 10 bases in between. The CDR3 runs to 13 residues. CDR1 is SEHNR, CDR2 FQNEAQ, per germline (reference sequence). The CDR3 DNA reads TGTGCCAGCAGCTTAGGGTCCTACGGTGAGCAGTTCTTC. This gives the protein CASSLGSYGEQFF.

The chain combines TRBV6-5 with TRBJ1-1; D gene uncertain. Germline CDR1 and CDR2: MNHEY and SVGAGI. There are 13 residues in the CDR3. V lost 6 bases to trimming and J lost 1 base, with 9 bases between them. The CDR3 sequence is CASRPYANTEAFF. The DNA of the CDR3 is TGTGCCAGCAGACCCTACGCGAACACTGAAGCTTTCTTT.

V is TRBV24-1 and J is TRBJ2-3; 8 nucleotides match TRBD1. The germline V gene encodes CDR1 KGHDR and CDR2 SFDVKD. The CDR3 contains 14 residues. The J segment lost 3 bases and the V segment lost 12 bases, leaving 10 bases of the junction unmatched. The CDR3 coding sequence is TGTGCCTCAACCGGGACAGGAGATACAGATACGCAGTATTTT. Its translation is CASTGTGDTDTQYF.

This chain's CDR3 is CASSPRGLNTEAFF. CDR3 coding DNA: TGCGCCAGCAGCCCTCGGGGATTGAACACTGAAGCTTTCTTT. The chain links TRBV4-1 to TRBJ1-1; D not resolved. The length of the CDR3 is 14 residues. The V and J ends lost 4 bases and 0 bases respectively, with 9 bases between them. Germline CDR1 reads MGHRA; CDR2 reads YSYEKL.

The genes are TRBV5-1 and TRBJ1-2, with 10 bases identical to TRBD1. The germline gives CDR1 SGHRS, CDR2 YFSETQ. V was pared by 4 bases and J by 7 bases, with 13 bases of the junction left unmatched. The CDR3 spans 16 residues. CDR3 DNA sequence: TGCGCCAGCAGCGGCGGGACAGGGGAGATTTGGCGTGGCTACACCTTC. Protein: CASSGGTGEIWRGYTF.

This chain links TRBV7-2 with TRBJ1-2, with 9 bases aligning to TRBD1. V was clipped by 0 bases and J by 4 bases; unmatched bases: 9. Looked up from germline, CDR1 is SGHTA and CDR2 is FQGNSA. CDR3 length equals 17 residues. This CDR3 is CASSLAVGTGIGYGYTF. In nucleotides, the CDR3 is TGTGCCAGCAGCTTAGCCGTAGGGACAGGGATTGGCTATGGCTACACCTTC.

The chain is built from TRBV27 and TRBJ2-4; 7 bases agree with TRBD1. V lost 2 bases, J lost 6 bases, and 4 bases stayed unmatched. Germline loops: CDR1 MNHEY, CDR2 SMNVEV (reference sequence). The CDR3 loop spans 14 amino acids. CDR3: CASSLVTGRNIQYF. DNA for the CDR3: TGTGCCAGCAGTTTAGTGACAGGGAGAAACATTCAGTACTTC.

V usage is TRBV4-2 and J usage is TRBJ1-1; D may be TRBD1 (5 bases). Germline CDR1 LGHNA, CDR2 YNFKEQ. The CDR3 loop spans 16 amino acids. V was clipped by 3 bases and J by 4 bases, with 18 bases between them. The CDR3 spells CASSHVQVSGGTEAFF. CDR3 nucleotide sequence: TGTGCCAGCAGCCACGTTCAGGTCTCCGGGGGCACTGAAGCTTTCTTT.

The chain couples TRBV25-1 to TRBJ1-1; D is uncertain. CDR1 and CDR2 from the germline V gene are MGHDK and SYGVNS. V shed 5 bases and J shed 1 base, with 11 bases lying between them. The CDR3 has 14 amino acids. The CDR3: CASSPHPGNTEAFF. CDR3 bases: TGTGCCAGCAGTCCTCATCCCGGGAACACTGAAGCTTTCTTT.

The sample holds one count of this clone. The rearrangement uses TRBV12-5 and TRBJ1-4; 7 bases align to TRBD1. J was trimmed by 8 bases and V by 6 bases; bases with no gene match: 12. The CDR3 consists of 15 residues. The germline CDR1 and CDR2 sequences are LGHNT and FRNRAP. CDR3 protein: CASGRFGTVGEKLFF. The CDR3, as DNA: TGTGCTAGTGGCCGCTTCGGGACAGTCGGAGAAAAACTGTTTTTT.

This clone was seen only once. The genes are TRBV5-4 and TRBJ1-1; D is unresolved. The V gene's germline CDR1 is SGHNT and CDR2 YYREEE (reference sequence). The CDR3 length is 13 residues. Trimming shortened V by 5 bases and J by 1 base, and 9 bases separated the two germline ends. For the CDR3, the DNA is TGTGCCAGCAGTCAATTTCAGAACACTGAAGCTTTCTTT. This gives the protein CASSQFQNTEAFF. The full variable domain, its missing parts supplied by reference TRBV5-4 and TRBJ1-1, is ETGVTQSPTHLIKTRGQQVTLRCSSQSGHNTVSWYQQALGQGPQFIFQYYREEENGRGNFPPRFSGLQFPNYSSELNVNALELDDSALYLCASSQFQNTEAFFGQGTRLTVV.

The CDR3 DNA is TGCGCCAGCAGTCTCGGAAGGGATTCAGGGATTGGGCAGTATTTT. Encoded protein: CASSLGRDSGIGQYF. The V gene is TRBV5-1, the J gene TRBJ2-3, with D possibly TRBD1 on 5 matching bases. The V end was cut by 5 bases, the J end by 11 bases, with 24 bases between. The germline V gene encodes CDR1 SGHRS and CDR2 YFSETQ. The CDR3 is 15 residues long.

Only one count was recorded for this clone. This chain joins TRBV7-3 and TRBJ1-3; D may be TRBD1 (5 bases). Looked up from germline, CDR1 is SGHTA and CDR2 is FQGTGA. The CDR3 totals 15 residues. Deletions cut 5 bases from V and 2 bases from J, with 13 bases between. CDR3 amino acids: CASSVSQGTGNTIYF. The CDR3 bases are TGTGCCAGCAGCGTATCTCAGGGCACTGGAAACACCATATATTTT.

This chain uses TRBV29-1 with TRBJ2-7; 7 bases match TRBD1. CDR3 length: 13 amino acids. CDR1 is SQVTM, CDR2 ANQGSEA, per germline. The ends lost 4 bases at V and 3 bases at J; junction bases unmatched: 6. The CDR3, as DNA: TGCAGCGTTGCGGTGGACAGGATCTACGAGCAGTACTTC. This sequence encodes CSVAVDRIYEQYF.

The rearrangement links TRBV2 to TRBJ1-1, with a tentative D call TRBD1 (6 bases). This CDR3 is 13 amino acids long. Looked up from germline, CDR1 is SNHLY and CDR2 is FYNNEI. The V end was cut by 6 bases, the J end by 7 bases, with 15 bases between. This chain's CDR3 is CASREFQQGEAFF. The CDR3 nucleotides are TGTGCCAGCAGAGAATTCCAACAGGGTGAAGCTTTCTTT.

This clone came up once. The chain uses TRBV3-1 (or the pseudogene TRBV3-2) and TRBJ1-6; possible D gene TRBD1, 5 bases. The V end was cut by 4 bases, the J end by 8 bases, with 15 bases between. The CDR3 is made up of 15 amino acids. CDR1 is LGHDT, CDR2 YNNKEL, per germline (reference sequence). The CDR3 DNA is TGTGCCAGCAGCCCGCACGCAGGGAATGATTCACCCCTCCACTTT. Translated: CASSPHAGNDSPLHF.

The chain uses TRBV7-4 and TRBJ2-3; TRBD2 is a possible D gene (5 bases). CDR1 and CDR2 (germline): SGHVT, SQSDAQ. The CDR3 spans 15 residues. With 4 bases removed from V and 4 bases from J, the gap between germline ends came to 15 bases. The DNA for the CDR3 is TGTGCCAGCAGCTCGCCTATCGGGGTGGCAGATACGCAGTATTTT. Translated: CASSSPIGVADTQYF.

V is TRBV9 and J is TRBJ2-3; a possible D gene is TRBD2 (5 bases). The CDR3 is 15 amino acids. V lost 3 bases and J 5 bases, leaving 16 bases between the germline ends. From germline, CDR1 is SGDLS and CDR2 YYNGEE. The CDR3: CASSALLVAVDTQYF. The CDR3 DNA reads as TGTGCCAGCAGCGCTCTACTAGTGGCGGTAGATACGCAGTATTTT.

The chain is built from TRBV6-5 and TRBJ1-1; D not resolved. V was trimmed by 0 bases and J by 1 base, leaving 6 bases between them. The germline V gene has CDR1 MNHEY and CDR2 SVGAGI. The CDR3 covers 14 residues. CDR3 residues: CASSYSGENTEAFF. The CDR3 region has the DNA TGTGCCAGCAGTTACTCGGGAGAGAACACTGAAGCTTTCTTT.

The rearrangement links TRBV3-1 (or the pseudogene TRBV3-2) to TRBJ1-6; D gene ambiguous. Trimming removed 1 base at V and 4 bases at J, with 5 bases between. Germline CDR1 and CDR2: LGHDT and YNNKEL (reference sequence). The CDR3 is 14 amino acids. CDR3 in DNA: TGTGCCAGCAGCCAAGGAGATTATAATTCACCCCTCCACTTT. Encoded protein: CASSQGDYNSPLHF.

The chain links TRBV30 to TRBJ2-3; 8 bases agree with TRBD2. The J segment lost 2 bases and the V segment lost 3 bases, leaving 13 bases of the junction unmatched. This CDR3 has 17 amino acids. Germline lookup yields CDR1 GTSNPN and CDR2 SVGIG (reference sequence). The CDR3 sequence: CAWSDGRGLAFTDTQYF. For the CDR3, the DNA is TGTGCCTGGAGCGACGGACGAGGACTAGCCTTCACAGATACGCAGTATTTT.

This chain joins TRBV5-4 and TRBJ1-1; D ambiguous. The germline V gene encodes CDR1 SGHNT and CDR2 YYREEE (reference sequence). CDR3 length: 13 residues. Between the trimmed V and J ends, which lost 3 bases and 4 bases, there was a span of 10 bases. CDR3 bases: TGTGCCAGCAGCTGGCGGGGAGGCACTGAAGCTTTCTTT. It encodes CASSWRGGTEAFF.

This rearrangement joins TRBV5-4 to TRBJ2-1, with D unclear. Germline values: CDR1 SGHNT, CDR2 YYREEE (reference sequence). The CDR3 totals 14 residues. V dropped 0 bases and J dropped 6 bases, with 10 bases sitting between them. Written as DNA, the CDR3 is TGTGCCAGCAGCTTGGGGGCAGAGCTCAATGAGCAGTTCTTC. Translating gives CASSLGAELNEQFF.

The CDR3 region is CASSEQPGQRINTGELFF. DNA of the CDR3: TGTGCCAGCAGTGAACAACCGGGACAGAGAATCAACACCGGGGAGCTGTTTTTT. The V call is TRBV25-1, the J call TRBJ2-2; 7 nucleotides align to TRBD1. V dropped 2 bases and J dropped 2; count of bases not matched to a gene: 11. The CDR3 extends over 18 amino acids. CDR1 is MGHDK and CDR2 is SYGVNS in the germline V gene.

The gene calls are TRBV5-1 and TRBJ1-3, with a tentative D call TRBD1 (6 bases). CDR3 size: 14 residues. The V gene's germline CDR1 is SGHRS and CDR2 YFSETQ. The V and J ends lost 6 bases and 0 bases respectively, with 10 bases between them. The CDR3 DNA sequence: TGCGCCAGCACGGACAGCGACTCTGGAAACACCATATATTTT. Its translation: CASTDSDSGNTIYF.

This clone was detected a few times. The J gene is TRBJ2-3, the V gene TRBV7-3; 7 nucleotides align to TRBD2. Germline assignment: CDR1 SGHTA and CDR2 FQGTGA. The CDR3 runs to 18 residues. The V segment lost 0 bases and the J segment 5 bases; nucleotides outside the gene matches: 14. CDR3 in amino acids: CASSLTPHGSGGGDTQYF. The CDR3 DNA sequence: TGTGCCAGCAGCTTAACGCCCCATGGTTCTGGCGGGGGAGATACGCAGTATTTT.

The genes are TRBV5-1 and TRBJ1-3; 7 bases match TRBD1. From germline, CDR1 is SGHRS and CDR2 YFSETQ. Unmatched junction bases numbered 7, after V lost 4 bases and J lost 0 bases. This CDR3 comprises 16 residues. DNA of the CDR3: TGCGCCAGCAGCCAGGCGACAGGGAGCTCTGGAAACACCATATATTTT. Its translation: CASSQATGSSGNTIYF.

The chain uses TRBV18 and TRBJ2-7; 9 nucleotides line up with TRBD1. The CDR3 extends over 16 amino acids. The germline V gene has CDR1 KGHSH and CDR2 LQKENI. The V segment lost 3 bases and the J segment 6 bases; nucleotides outside the gene matches: 12. The CDR3 protein is CASSPTGTGPSGEQYF. The CDR3 DNA sequence: TGTGCCAGCTCACCCACCGGGACAGGGCCTTCAGGCGAGCAGTACTTC.

This chain uses TRBV2 with TRBJ1-5; 7 nucleotides match TRBD1. V was pared by 8 bases and J by 0 bases, with 7 bases of the junction left unmatched. The CDR3 is 15 amino acids. Germline lookup yields CDR1 SNHLY and CDR2 FYNNEI. CDR3 loop: CASRGQTNSNQPQHF. DNA of the CDR3: TGTGCCAGCCGGGGACAGACGAATAGCAATCAGCCCCAGCATTTT.